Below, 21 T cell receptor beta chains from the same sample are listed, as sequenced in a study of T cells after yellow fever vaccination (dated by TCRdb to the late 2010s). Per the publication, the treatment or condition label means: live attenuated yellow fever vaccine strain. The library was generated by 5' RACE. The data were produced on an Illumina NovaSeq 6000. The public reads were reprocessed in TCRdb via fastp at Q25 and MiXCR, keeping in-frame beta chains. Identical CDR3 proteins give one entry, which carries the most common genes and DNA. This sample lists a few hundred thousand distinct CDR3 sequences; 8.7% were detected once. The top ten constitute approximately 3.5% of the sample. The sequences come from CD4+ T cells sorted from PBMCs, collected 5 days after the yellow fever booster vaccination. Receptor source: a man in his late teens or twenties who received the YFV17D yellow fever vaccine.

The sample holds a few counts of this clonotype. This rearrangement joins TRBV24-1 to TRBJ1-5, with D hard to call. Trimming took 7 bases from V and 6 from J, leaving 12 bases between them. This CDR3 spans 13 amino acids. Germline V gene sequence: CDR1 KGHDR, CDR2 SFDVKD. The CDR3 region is CATRTGVGQPQHF. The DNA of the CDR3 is TGTGCCACCAGGACCGGGGTCGGTCAGCCCCAGCATTTT.

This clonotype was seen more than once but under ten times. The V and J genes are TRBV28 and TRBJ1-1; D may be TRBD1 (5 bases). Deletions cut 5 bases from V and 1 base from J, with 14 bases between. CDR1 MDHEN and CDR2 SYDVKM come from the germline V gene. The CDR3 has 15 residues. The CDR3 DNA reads TGTGCCAGCAGTCCCCCCTCGGGACGGAACACTGAAGCTTTCTTT. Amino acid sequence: CASSPPSGRNTEAFF.

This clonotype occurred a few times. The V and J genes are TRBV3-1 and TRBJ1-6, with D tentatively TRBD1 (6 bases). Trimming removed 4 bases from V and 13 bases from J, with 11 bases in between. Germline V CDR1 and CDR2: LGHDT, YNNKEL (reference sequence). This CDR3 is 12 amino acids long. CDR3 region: CASSPQGFPLHF. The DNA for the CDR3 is TGTGCCAGCAGCCCCCAGGGGTTTCCCCTCCACTTT.

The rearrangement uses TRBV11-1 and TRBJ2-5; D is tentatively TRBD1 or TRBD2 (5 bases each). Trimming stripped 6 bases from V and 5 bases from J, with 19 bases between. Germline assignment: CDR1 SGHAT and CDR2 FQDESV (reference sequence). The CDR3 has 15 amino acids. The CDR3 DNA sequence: TGTGCCAGCAGTGCCGGGACCTTAGGTGGGGAGACCCAGTACTTC. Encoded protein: CASSAGTLGGETQYF. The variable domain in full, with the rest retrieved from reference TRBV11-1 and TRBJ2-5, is EAEVAQSPRYKITEKSQAVAFWCDPISGHATLYWYRQILGQGPELLVQFQDESVVDDSQLPKDRFSAERLKGVDSTLKIQPAELGDSAMYLCASSAGTLGGETQYFGPGTRLLVL.

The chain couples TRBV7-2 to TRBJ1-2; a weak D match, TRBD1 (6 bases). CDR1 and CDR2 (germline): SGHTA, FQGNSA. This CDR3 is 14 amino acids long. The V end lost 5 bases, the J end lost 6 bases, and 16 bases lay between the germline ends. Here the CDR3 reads CASSPPRQGHGYTF. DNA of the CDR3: TGTGCCAGCAGCCCGCCGAGGCAGGGGCATGGCTACACCTTC.

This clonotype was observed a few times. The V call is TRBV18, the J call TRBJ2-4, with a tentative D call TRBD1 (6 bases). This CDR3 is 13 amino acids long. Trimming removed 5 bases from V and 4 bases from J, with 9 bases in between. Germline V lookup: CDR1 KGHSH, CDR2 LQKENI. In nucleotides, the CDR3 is TGTGCCAGCTCAACGGGACAAAAAAACATTCAGTACTTC. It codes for CASSTGQKNIQYF.

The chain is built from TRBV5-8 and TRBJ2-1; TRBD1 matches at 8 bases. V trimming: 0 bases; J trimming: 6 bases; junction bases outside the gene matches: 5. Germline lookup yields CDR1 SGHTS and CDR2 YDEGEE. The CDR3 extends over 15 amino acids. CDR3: CASSLGTGHFNEQFF. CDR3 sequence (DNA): TGTGCCAGCAGCTTGGGGACAGGGCATTTCAATGAGCAGTTCTTC.

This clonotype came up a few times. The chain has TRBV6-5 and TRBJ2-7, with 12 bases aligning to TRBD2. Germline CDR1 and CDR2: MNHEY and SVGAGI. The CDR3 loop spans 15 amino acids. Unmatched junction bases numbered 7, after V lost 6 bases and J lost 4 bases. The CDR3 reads CASSPRTSGTYEQYF. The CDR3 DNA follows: TGTGCCAGCAGCCCCCGGACTAGCGGGACTTACGAGCAGTACTTC.

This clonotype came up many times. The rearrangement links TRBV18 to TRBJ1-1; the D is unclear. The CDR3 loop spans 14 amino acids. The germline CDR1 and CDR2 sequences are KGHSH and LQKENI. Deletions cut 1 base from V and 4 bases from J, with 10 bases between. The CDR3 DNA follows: TGTGCCAGCTCACCACTTTCGGACCTCACTGAAGCTTTCTTT. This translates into CASSPLSDLTEAFF.

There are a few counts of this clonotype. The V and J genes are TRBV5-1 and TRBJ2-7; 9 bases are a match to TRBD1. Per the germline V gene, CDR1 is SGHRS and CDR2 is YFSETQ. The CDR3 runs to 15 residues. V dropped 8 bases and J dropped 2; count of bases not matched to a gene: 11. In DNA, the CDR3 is TGCGCCAGTGCTTATTTGGACAGGGGAGCCTACGAGCAGTACGTC. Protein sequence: CASAYLDRGAYEQYV.

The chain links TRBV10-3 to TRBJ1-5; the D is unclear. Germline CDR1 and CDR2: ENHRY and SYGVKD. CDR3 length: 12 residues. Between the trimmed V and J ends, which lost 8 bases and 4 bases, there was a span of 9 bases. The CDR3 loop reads CAIGSGNQPQHF. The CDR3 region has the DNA TGTGCCATCGGCAGCGGGAATCAGCCCCAGCATTTT.

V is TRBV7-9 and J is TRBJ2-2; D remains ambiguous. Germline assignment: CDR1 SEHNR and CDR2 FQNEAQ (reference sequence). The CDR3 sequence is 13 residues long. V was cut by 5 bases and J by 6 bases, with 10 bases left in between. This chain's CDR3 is CASSTRHSGELFF. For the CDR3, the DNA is TGTGCCAGCAGCACCCGACACTCCGGGGAGCTGTTTTTT. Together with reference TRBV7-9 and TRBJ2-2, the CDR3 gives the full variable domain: DTGVSQNPRHKITKRGQNVTFRCDPISEHNRLYWYRQTLGQGPEFLTYFQNEAQLEKSRLLSDRFSAERPKGSFSTLEIQRTEQGDSAMYLCASSTRHSGELFFGEGSRLTVL.

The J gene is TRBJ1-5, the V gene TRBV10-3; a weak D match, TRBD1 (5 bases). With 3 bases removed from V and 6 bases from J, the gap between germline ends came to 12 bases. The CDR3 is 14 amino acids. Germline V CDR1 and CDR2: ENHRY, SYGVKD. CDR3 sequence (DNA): TGTGCCATCAGTGAAGGAGGGGTATCTCAGCCCCAGCATTTT. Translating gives CAISEGGVSQPQHF.

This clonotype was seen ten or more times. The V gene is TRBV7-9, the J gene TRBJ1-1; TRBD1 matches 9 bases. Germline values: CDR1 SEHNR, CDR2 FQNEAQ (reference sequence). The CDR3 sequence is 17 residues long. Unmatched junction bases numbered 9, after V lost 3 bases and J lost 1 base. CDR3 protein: CASSFPGTGTWNTEAFF. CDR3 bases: TGTGCCAGCAGCTTCCCCGGGACAGGGACTTGGAACACTGAAGCTTTCTTT.

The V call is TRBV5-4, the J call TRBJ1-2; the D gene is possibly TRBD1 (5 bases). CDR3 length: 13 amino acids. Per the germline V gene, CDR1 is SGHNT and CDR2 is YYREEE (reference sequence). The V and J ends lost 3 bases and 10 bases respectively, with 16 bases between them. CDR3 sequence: CASSWGFGEPYTF. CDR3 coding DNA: TGTGCCAGCAGCTGGGGGTTTGGGGAACCCTACACCTTC.

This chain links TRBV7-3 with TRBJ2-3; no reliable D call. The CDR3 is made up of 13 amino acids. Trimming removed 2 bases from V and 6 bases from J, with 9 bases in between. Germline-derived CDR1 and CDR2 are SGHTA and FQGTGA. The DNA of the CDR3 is TGTGCCAGCAGCTTAGGGGTTGGGGATACGCAGTATTTT. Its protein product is CASSLGVGDTQYF.

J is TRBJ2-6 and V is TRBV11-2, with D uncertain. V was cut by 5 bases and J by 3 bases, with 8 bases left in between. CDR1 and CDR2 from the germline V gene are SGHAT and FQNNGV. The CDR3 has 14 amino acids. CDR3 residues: CASSLWDGANVLTF. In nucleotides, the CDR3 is TGTGCCAGCAGCCTTTGGGATGGGGCCAACGTCCTGACTTTC.

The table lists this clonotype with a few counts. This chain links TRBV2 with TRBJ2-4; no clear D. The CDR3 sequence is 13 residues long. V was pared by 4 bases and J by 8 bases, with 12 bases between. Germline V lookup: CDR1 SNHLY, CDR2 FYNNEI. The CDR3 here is CASSVDSRDIQYF. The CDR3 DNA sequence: TGTGCCAGCAGTGTGGATAGCCGCGACATTCAGTACTTC. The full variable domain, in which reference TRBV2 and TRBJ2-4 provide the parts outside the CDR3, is EPEVTQTPSHQVTQMGQEVILRCVPISNHLYFYWYRQILGQKVEFLVSFYNNEISEKSEIFDDQFSVERPDGSNFTLKIRSTKLEDSAMYFCASSVDSRDIQYFGAGTRLSVL.

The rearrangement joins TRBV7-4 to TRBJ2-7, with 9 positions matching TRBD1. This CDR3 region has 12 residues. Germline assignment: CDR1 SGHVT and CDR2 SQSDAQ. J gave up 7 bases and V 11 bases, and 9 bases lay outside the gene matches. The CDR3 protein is CAERDRVWEQYV. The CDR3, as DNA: TGTGCCGAGCGGGACAGGGTTTGGGAGCAGTACGTC.

The CDR3 is CASSPVGSHEQFF. DNA for the CDR3: TGCGCCAGCAGCCCCGTGGGTAGCCATGAGCAGTTCTTC. V and J are TRBV5-1 and TRBJ2-1; unclear D gene. The CDR3 covers 13 residues. V lost 4 bases and J 8 bases, leaving 13 bases between the germline ends. The germline V gene encodes CDR1 SGHRS and CDR2 YFSETQ.

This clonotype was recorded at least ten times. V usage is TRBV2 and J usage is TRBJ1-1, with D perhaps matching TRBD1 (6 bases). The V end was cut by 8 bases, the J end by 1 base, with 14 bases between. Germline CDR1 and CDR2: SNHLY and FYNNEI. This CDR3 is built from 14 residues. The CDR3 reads CASSLQGQNTEAFF. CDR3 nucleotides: TGTGCCAGCTCCCTCCAGGGGCAGAACACTGAAGCTTTCTTT.